Following are 15 T cell receptor beta chains from one sample sequenced in a study of read filtering for tumor transcriptome and immune sequencing. The library was built from around 380 ng RNA with molecular barcoded adaptors for alpha/delta and beta/gamma chains. TCRdb itself ran the reads through MiXCR, one entry per CDR3 protein. The sample shows tens of thousands of distinct CDR3 sequences, around 19% of them seen only once. The source material was a population of CD138-negative cells sorted from bone marrow. The receptors shown here come from a donor aged 40 or older with multiple myeloma.

With respect to this clonotype: Possible read error: a much larger clone is one base away. This chain connects TRBV6-1 to TRBJ2-7; D unclear. The CDR3 is 12 residues long. The V end was cut by 11 bases, the J end by 6 bases, with 17 bases between. Germline V gene sequence: CDR1 MNHNS, CDR2 SASEGT. CDR3 residues: CAGGRNNGEQYF. CDR3 DNA: TGTGCCGGCGGTCGGAACAACGGCGAGCAGTACTTC.

This clonotype appeared a few times. The chain is built from TRBV12-3 or TRBV12-4 and TRBJ2-3, with 13 bases fitting TRBD2. The CDR3 totals 15 residues. V was clipped by 6 bases and J by 4 bases; unmatched bases: 4. CDR3 amino acids: CASRRTSGRPDTQYF. In DNA, the CDR3 is TGTGCCAGCAGGAGGACTAGCGGGAGACCAGATACGCAGTATTTT.

Judged by abundance, this clonotype is medium-sized. The V gene is TRBV2, the J gene TRBJ2-1; 7 nucleotides line up with TRBD2. The CDR3 covers 16 residues. Germline CDR1 and CDR2: SNHLY and FYNNEI. The V gene end was trimmed by 2 bases and the J gene end by 1 base; junction bases not matched to a gene: 5. CDR3: CASSELGGGSYNEQFF. In DNA, the CDR3 is TGTGCCAGCAGTGAATTGGGGGGAGGGTCCTACAATGAGCAGTTCTTC.

This clonotype was counted ten times or more. The V gene is TRBV6-1, the J gene TRBJ2-3; 10 positions agree with TRBD2. Per the germline V gene, CDR1 is MNHNS and CDR2 is SASEGT. After removal of 2 bases from V and 4 bases from J, the junction contained 3 bases not matched to a gene. The CDR3 sequence is 15 residues long. The CDR3 sequence is CASSETGTSADTQYF. The CDR3 nucleotides are TGTGCCAGCAGTGAAACAGGGACTAGCGCAGATACGCAGTATTTT.

The chain links TRBV12-3 or TRBV12-4 to TRBJ2-1; 7 bases are shared with TRBD1. The CDR3 extends over 15 amino acids. The CDR3 loop reads CVCSWVPGQYNEQFF. CDR3 in DNA: TGTGTCTGCAGTTGGGTACCGGGACAGTACAATGAGCAGTTCTTC.

In the case of this clonotype: This may arise from a read error, as a much more abundant clone is one base away. The V gene is TRBV12-3 or TRBV12-4, the J gene TRBJ2-1; TRBD2 agrees at 9 bases. There are 15 residues in the CDR3. The CDR3 spells CASSGGTSFYNEQLF. The CDR3 DNA is TGTGCCAGCAGTGGCGGGACTAGCTTCTACAATGAGCAGCTCTTC.

This clonotype appeared many times. The rearrangement uses TRBV4-3 and TRBJ1-1; no definite D call. Germline V gene data show CDR1 as LGHNA and CDR2 as YSLEER. Trimming left V 3 bases short and J 1 base short, with 12 bases between. This CDR3 contains 15 residues. CDR3: CASSQQPVENTEAFF. CDR3 in DNA: TGCGCCAGCAGCCAGCAACCGGTTGAGAACACTGAAGCTTTCTTT.

This clonotype was found many times. The V and J genes are TRBV28 and TRBJ2-7; no clear D. CDR3 length: 12 amino acids. V lost 1 base to trimming and J lost 8 bases, with 9 bases between them. Germline CDR1 is MDHEN and CDR2 is SYDVKM. CDR3 coding DNA: TGTGCCAGCAGTTTATCCACGCCGAAGCAGTACTTC. Translation: CASSLSTPKQYF.

This clonotype was seen at least ten times. The chain recombines TRBV6-4 with TRBJ2-3; D is perhaps TRBD2 (6 bases). V lost 3 bases and J 3 bases, leaving 13 bases between the germline ends. This CDR3 comprises 15 residues. Germline CDR1 reads MRHNA; CDR2 reads SNTAGT. DNA of the CDR3: TGTGCCAGCAGTGAAAGGGCTAGCGCTACAGATACGCAGTATTTT. Amino acid sequence: CASSERASATDTQYF.

This clonotype was recorded at least ten times. J is TRBJ2-2 and V is TRBV5-1; D possibly corresponds to TRBD1 (6 bases). This CDR3 is built from 13 residues. The V and J ends lost 4 bases and 7 bases respectively, with 11 bases between them. Per germline, CDR1 SGHRS and CDR2 YFSETQ. The CDR3 nucleotides are TGCGCCAGCAGCATCAGGGGTAACGGGGAGCTGTTTTTT. Protein sequence: CASSIRGNGELFF.

About this clonotype: A much bigger clone sits one base away, suggesting this may be a read error. The chain carries TRBV20-1 and TRBJ2-3; D is possibly TRBD2 (5 bases). Per germline, CDR1 DFQATT and CDR2 SNEGSKA (reference sequence). This CDR3 spans 12 amino acids. The CDR3: CSARSSTDTLYF. The DNA for the CDR3 is TGCAGTGCTAGGTCTAGCACAGATACGCTGTATTTT.

The sample holds many counts of this clonotype. J is TRBJ1-1 and V is TRBV29-1; a possible D gene is TRBD1 (5 bases). This CDR3 is built from 12 residues. With 0 bases removed from V and 11 bases from J, the gap between germline ends came to 13 bases. Germline lookup yields CDR1 SQVTM and CDR2 ANQGSEA. CDR3 in DNA: TGCAGCGTTGAAGATGGCGTGGGGGTCGCTTTCTTT. Residues: CSVEDGVGVAFF.

This clonotype was seen at least ten times. This chain uses TRBV29-1 with TRBJ2-5; D unresolved. The V gene's germline CDR1 is SQVTM and CDR2 ANQGSEA. The CDR3 spans 15 residues. V lost 1 base to trimming and J lost 2 bases, with 14 bases between them. The CDR3, as DNA: TGCAGCGTTGAAGGTTTGGATCCCCGTCAAGAGACCCAGTACTTC. It is translated as CSVEGLDPRQETQYF.

This clonotype was counted at least ten times. The rearrangement joins TRBV29-1 to TRBJ2-7; weak D call: TRBD2 (6 bases). CDR3 size: 12 residues. Germline CDR1 is SQVTM and CDR2 is ANQGSEA. Trimming pared 6 bases from V and 4 bases from J, leaving 13 bases between. The CDR3 loop is CSVGDWGYEQYF. In DNA, the CDR3 is TGCAGCGTCGGGGACTGGGGGTACGAGCAGTACTTC.

For this clonotype: This could be a read error, since a much larger clone is one nucleotide away. This chain uses TRBV5-1 with TRBJ2-1; tentatively, D is TRBD1 or TRBD2 (5 bases each). Trimming removed 0 bases at V and 2 bases at J, with 18 bases between. This CDR3 comprises 18 residues. Germline CDR1 is SGHRS and CDR2 is YFSETQ. The CDR3 DNA follows: TGCGCCAGCAGCTTGGTGCCAAGGGGAGAAAACCCCTACAATGAGCAGTTCTTC. Protein product: CASSLVPRGENPYNEQFF. Drawing the rest from reference TRBV5-1 and TRBJ2-1, the complete variable domain is KAGVTQTPRYLIKTRGQQVTLSCSPISGHRSVSWYQQTPGQGLQFLFEYFSETQRNKGNFPGRFSGRQFSNSRSEMNVSTLELGDSALYLCASSLVPRGENPYNEQFFGPGTRLTVL.